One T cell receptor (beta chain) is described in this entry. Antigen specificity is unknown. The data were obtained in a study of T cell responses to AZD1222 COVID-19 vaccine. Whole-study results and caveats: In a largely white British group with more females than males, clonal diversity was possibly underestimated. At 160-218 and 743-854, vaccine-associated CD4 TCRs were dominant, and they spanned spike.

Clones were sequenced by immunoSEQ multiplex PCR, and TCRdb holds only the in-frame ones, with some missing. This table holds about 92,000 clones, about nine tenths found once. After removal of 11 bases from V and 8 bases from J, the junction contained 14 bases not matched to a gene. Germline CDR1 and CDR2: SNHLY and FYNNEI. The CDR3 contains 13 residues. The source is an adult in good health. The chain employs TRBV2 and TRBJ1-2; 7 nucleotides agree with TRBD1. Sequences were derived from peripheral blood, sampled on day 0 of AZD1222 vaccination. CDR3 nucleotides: TGTGCCGGACAGACAGGGAGTAGGGGAGGCTACACCTTC. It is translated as CAGQTGSRGGYTF.